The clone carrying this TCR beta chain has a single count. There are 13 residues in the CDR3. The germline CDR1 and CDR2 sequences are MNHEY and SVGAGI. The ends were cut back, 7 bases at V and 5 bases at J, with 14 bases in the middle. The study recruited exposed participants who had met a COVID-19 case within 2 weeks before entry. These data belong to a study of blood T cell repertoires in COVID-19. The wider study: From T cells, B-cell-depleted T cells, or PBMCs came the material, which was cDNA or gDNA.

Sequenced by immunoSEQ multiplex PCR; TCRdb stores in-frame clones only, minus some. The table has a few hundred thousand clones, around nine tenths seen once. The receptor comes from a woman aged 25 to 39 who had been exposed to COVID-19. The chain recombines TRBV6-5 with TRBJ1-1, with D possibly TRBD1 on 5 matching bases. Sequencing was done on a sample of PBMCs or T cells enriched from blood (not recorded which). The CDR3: CASTQPDTTEAFF. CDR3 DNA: TGTGCCAGCACCCAGCCGGACACGACTGAAGCTTTCTTT.